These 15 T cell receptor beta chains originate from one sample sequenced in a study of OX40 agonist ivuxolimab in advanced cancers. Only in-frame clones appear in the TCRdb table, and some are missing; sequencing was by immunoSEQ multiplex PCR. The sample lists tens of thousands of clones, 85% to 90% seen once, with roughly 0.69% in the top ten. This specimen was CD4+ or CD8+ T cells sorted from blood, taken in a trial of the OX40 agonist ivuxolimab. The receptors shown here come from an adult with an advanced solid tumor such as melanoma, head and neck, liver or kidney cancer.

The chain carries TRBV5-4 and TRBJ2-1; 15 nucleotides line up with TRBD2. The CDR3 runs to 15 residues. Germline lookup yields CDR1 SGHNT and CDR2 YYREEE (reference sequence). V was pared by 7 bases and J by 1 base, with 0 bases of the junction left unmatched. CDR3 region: CASGTSGGSYNEQFF. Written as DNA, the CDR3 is TGTGCCAGCGGGACTAGCGGGGGGTCCTACAATGAGCAGTTCTTC.

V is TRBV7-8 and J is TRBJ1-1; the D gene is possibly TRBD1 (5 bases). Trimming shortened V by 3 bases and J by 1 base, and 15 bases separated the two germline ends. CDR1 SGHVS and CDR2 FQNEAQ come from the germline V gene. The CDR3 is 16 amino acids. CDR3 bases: TGTGCCAGCAGCTTTTCCCCCTTAGGGGCGAACACTGAAGCTTTCTTT. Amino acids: CASSFSPLGANTEAFF.

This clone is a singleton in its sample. This CDR3 reads CASSPSETQYF. CDR3 nucleotide sequence: TGTGCCAGCAGCCCGTCAGAGACCCAGTACTTC. The V call is TRBV7-9, the J call TRBJ2-5; D is unclear. With 5 bases removed from V and 4 bases from J, the gap between germline ends came to 5 bases. The CDR3 runs 11 residues. Germline-derived CDR1 and CDR2 are SEHNR and FQNEAQ (reference sequence). The full variable domain, with the rest looked up from reference TRBV7-9 and TRBJ2-5, is DTGVSQNPRHKITKRGQNVTFRCDPISEHNRLYWYRQTLGQGPEFLTYFQNEAQLEKSRLLSDRFSAERPKGSFSTLEIQRTEQGDSAMYLCASSPSETQYFGPGTRLLVL.

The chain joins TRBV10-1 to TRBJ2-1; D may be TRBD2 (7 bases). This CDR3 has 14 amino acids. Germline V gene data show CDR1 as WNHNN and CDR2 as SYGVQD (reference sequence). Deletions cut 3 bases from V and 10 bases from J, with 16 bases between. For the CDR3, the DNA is TGCGCCAGCAGTGATGGGGGGGGGCCGGGGGAGCAGTTCTTC. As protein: CASSDGGGPGEQFF.

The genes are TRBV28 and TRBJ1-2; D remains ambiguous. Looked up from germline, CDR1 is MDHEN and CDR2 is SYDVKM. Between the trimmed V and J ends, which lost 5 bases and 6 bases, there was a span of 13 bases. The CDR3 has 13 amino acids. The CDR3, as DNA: TGTGCCAGCAGTCCTAATAACGGGCATGGCTACACCTTC. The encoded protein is CASSPNNGHGYTF.

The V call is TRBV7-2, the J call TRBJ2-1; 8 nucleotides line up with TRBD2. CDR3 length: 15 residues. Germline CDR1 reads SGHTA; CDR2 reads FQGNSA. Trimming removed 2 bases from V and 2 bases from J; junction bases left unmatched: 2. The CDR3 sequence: CASSLPGGAYNEQFF. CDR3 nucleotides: TGTGCCAGCAGCTTACCGGGGGGGGCCTACAATGAGCAGTTCTTC.

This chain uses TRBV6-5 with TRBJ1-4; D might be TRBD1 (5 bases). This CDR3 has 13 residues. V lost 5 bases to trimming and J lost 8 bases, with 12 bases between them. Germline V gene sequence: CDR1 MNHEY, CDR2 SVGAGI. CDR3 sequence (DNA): TGTGCCAGCAGTGGGAACCCAGGGGAAAAACTGTTTTTT. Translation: CASSGNPGEKLFF.

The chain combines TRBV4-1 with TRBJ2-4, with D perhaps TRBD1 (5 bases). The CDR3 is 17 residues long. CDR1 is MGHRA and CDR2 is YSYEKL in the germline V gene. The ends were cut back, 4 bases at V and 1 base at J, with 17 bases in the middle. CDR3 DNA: TGCGCCAGCAGCCCCCAGGGTTTGGGTTCCGCCAAAAACATTCAGTACTTC. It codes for CASSPQGLGSAKNIQYF.

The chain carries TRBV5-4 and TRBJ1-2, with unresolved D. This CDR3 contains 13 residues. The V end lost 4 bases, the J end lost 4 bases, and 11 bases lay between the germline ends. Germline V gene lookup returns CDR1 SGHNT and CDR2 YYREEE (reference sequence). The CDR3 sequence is CASSRPGAYGYTF. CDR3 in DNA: TGTGCCAGCAGCCGGCCGGGAGCCTATGGCTACACCTTC.

DNA of the CDR3: TGTGCTAGTGGTTTGGACCAAGCTGCGGCTTTCTTT. This sequence encodes CASGLDQAAAFF. J is TRBJ1-1 and V is TRBV12-5; no reliable D call. Trimming left V 1 base short and J 11 bases short, with 11 bases between. The CDR3 contains 12 residues. Germline-derived CDR1 and CDR2 are LGHNT and FRNRAP.

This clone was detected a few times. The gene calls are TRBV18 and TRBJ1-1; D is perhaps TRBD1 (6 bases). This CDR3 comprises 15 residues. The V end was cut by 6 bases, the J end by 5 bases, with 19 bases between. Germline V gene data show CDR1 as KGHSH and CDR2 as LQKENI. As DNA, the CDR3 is TGTGCCAGCTCCCCAAGGACAGACGGGGGGACTGAAGCTTTCTTT. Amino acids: CASSPRTDGGTEAFF.

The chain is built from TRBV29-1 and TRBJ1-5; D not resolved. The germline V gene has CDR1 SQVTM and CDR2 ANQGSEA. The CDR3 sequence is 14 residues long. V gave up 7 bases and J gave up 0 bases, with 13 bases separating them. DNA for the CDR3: TGCAGCGCCAGAGTCAGTAATAGCAATCAGCCCCAGCATTTT. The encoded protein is CSARVSNSNQPQHF.

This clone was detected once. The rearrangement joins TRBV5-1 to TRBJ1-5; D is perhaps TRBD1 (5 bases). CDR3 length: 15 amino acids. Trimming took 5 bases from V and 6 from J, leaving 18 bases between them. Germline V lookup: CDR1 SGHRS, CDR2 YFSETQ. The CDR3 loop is CASSPEGWLSQPQHF. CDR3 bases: TGCGCCAGCAGTCCGGAGGGGTGGCTCAGTCAGCCCCAGCATTTT.

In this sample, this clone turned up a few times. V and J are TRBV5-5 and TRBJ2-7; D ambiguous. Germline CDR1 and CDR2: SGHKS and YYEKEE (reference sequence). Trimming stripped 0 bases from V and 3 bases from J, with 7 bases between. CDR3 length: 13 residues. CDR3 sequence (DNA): TGTGCCAGCAGCTTGGGATATGGCTACGAGCAGTACTTC. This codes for CASSLGYGYEQYF.

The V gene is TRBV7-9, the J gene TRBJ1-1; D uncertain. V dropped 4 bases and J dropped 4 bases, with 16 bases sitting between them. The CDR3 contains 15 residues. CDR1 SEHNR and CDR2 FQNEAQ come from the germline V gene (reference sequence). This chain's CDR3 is CASSSDIRVGTEAFF. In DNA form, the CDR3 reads TGTGCCAGCAGCTCTGACATAAGGGTAGGCACTGAAGCTTTCTTT.